This passage covers 28 T cell receptor beta chains from one sample sequenced in a study of glioma-infiltrating T cells after dendritic cell vaccination. Method: immunoSEQ multiplex PCR; TCRdb's copy keeps in-frame clones and lacks some. The table shows approximately 93,000 clones, with approximately 81% occurring only once. As to time point: after dendritic cell vaccination, including at tumor progression/relapse. The input for sequencing was blood, taken after dendritic cell vaccination. Receptors originate from a human donor with glioblastoma.

This clone was picked up one time. The chain has TRBV7-3 and TRBJ2-1; 11 nucleotides line up with TRBD2. Germline CDR1 reads SGHTA; CDR2 reads FQGTGA. V lost 10 bases and J lost 5; bases outside the gene matches: 13. CDR3 length: 16 amino acids. The CDR3 DNA reads as TGTGCCACCCACCCAGAAGGGACTAGCGGCCACAATGAGCAGTTCTTC. It specifies CATHPEGTSGHNEQFF.

The chain has TRBV19 and TRBJ1-1, with 8 bases matching TRBD1. This CDR3 spans 17 amino acids. Germline V gene lookup returns CDR1 LNHDA and CDR2 SQIVND (reference sequence). V trimming: 3 bases; J trimming: 0 bases; junction bases outside the gene matches: 9. The CDR3 sequence: CASSMQGAFGMNTEAFF. The CDR3 DNA sequence: TGTGCCAGTAGTATGCAGGGGGCTTTCGGCATGAACACTGAAGCTTTCTTT.

The rearrangement links TRBV4-1 to TRBJ1-1; D perhaps matches TRBD1 (5 bases). CDR1 is MGHRA and CDR2 is YSYEKL in the germline V gene. V lost 4 bases to trimming and J lost 5 bases, with 20 bases between them. The CDR3 is 16 residues long. The CDR3 coding sequence is TGCGCCAGCAGCCTAGGGGCTACGGGGCGGGGGACTGAAGCTTTCTTT. Its translation is CASSLGATGRGTEAFF.

This rearrangement joins TRBV7-9 to TRBJ2-7; TRBD1 agrees at 8 bases. This CDR3 region has 15 residues. Trimming removed 5 bases from V and 0 bases from J; junction bases left unmatched: 6. Germline loops: CDR1 SEHNR, CDR2 FQNEAQ (reference sequence). DNA of the CDR3: TGTGCCAGCAGCCGCCGGGACAGGAGCTCCTACGAGCAGTACTTC. As protein: CASSRRDRSSYEQYF.

This rearrangement joins TRBV27 to TRBJ2-3; D not resolved. V dropped 2 bases and J dropped 2 bases, with 8 bases sitting between them. The CDR3 covers 14 residues. Germline loops: CDR1 MNHEY, CDR2 SMNVEV (reference sequence). CDR3 residues: CASSLSQVTDTQYF. Here the CDR3 DNA reads TGTGCCAGCAGTTTAAGTCAGGTCACAGATACGCAGTATTTT.

In DNA form, the CDR3 reads TGTGCCAGCATCGATCCATCGAGGCAGGGTGACTATGGCTACACCTTC. Translation gives CASIDPSRQGDYGYTF. The gene calls are TRBV2 and TRBJ1-2; D may be TRBD1 (5 bases). The V gene lost 7 bases and the J gene lost 3 bases, with 21 bases spanning the gap. This CDR3 contains 16 residues. Germline V gene data show CDR1 as SNHLY and CDR2 as FYNNEI. Supplemented by reference TRBV2 and TRBJ1-2, the full variable domain reads EPEVTQTPSHQVTQMGQEVILRCVPISNHLYFYWYRQILGQKVEFLVSFYNNEISEKSEIFDDQFSVERPDGSNFTLKIRSTKLEDSAMYFCASIDPSRQGDYGYTFGSGTRLTVV.

The chain links TRBV5-4 to TRBJ1-2; 10 bases align to TRBD1. The CDR3 totals 14 residues. Germline V lookup: CDR1 SGHNT, CDR2 YYREEE (reference sequence). V was clipped by 2 bases and J by 4 bases; unmatched bases: 2. This chain's CDR3 is CASSFDRGPYGYTF. CDR3 DNA: TGTGCCAGCAGCTTCGACAGGGGGCCCTATGGCTACACCTTC.

The chain has TRBV7-9 and TRBJ2-2; TRBD1 might be the D (6 bases). Germline CDR1 and CDR2: SEHNR and FQNEAQ (reference sequence). The CDR3 contains 15 residues. The ends were cut back, 5 bases at V and 1 base at J, with 11 bases in the middle. The chain's CDR3 is CASSRGQLNTGELFF. In DNA form, the CDR3 reads TGTGCCAGCAGCCGAGGACAGCTGAACACCGGGGAGCTGTTTTTT.

This clone was counted a single time. The rearrangement uses TRBV5-6 and TRBJ1-2, with D maybe TRBD1 (5 bases). Germline V gene lookup returns CDR1 SGHDT and CDR2 YYEEEE. The CDR3 length is 13 residues. V lost 3 bases to trimming and J lost 4 bases, with 10 bases between them. The CDR3 nucleotides are TGTGCCAGCAGCTCCGTGGGGCTCTATGGCTACACCTTC. Encoded protein: CASSSVGLYGYTF.

The rearrangement uses TRBV2 and TRBJ2-6; D is perhaps TRBD1 (5 bases). Trimming removed 3 bases at V and 0 bases at J, with 12 bases between. In germline, CDR1 is SNHLY, CDR2 FYNNEI. CDR3 size: 17 residues. CDR3 in DNA: TGTGCCAGCAGTGACCCAAGACAGACCTCTGGGGCCAACGTCCTGACTTTC. This codes for CASSDPRQTSGANVLTF. Complete variable domain (other parts from reference TRBV2 and TRBJ2-6): EPEVTQTPSHQVTQMGQEVILRCVPISNHLYFYWYRQILGQKVEFLVSFYNNEISEKSEIFDDQFSVERPDGSNFTLKIRSTKLEDSAMYFCASSDPRQTSGANVLTFGAGSRLTVL.

The sample holds one count of this clone. The chain employs TRBV5-4 and TRBJ2-1, with TRBD1 matching over 11 bases. The trim removed 2 bases at V and 2 bases at J, leaving 3 bases unmatched. Germline V gene sequence: CDR1 SGHNT, CDR2 YYREEE (reference sequence). CDR3 length: 16 residues. The CDR3 sequence is CASSLGQGATYNEQFF. The CDR3 DNA is TGTGCCAGCAGCTTAGGACAGGGGGCAACCTACAATGAGCAGTTCTTC.

This chain uses TRBV6-5 with TRBJ1-2; D might be TRBD1 (6 bases). CDR3 size: 13 residues. V lost 6 bases, J lost 4 bases, and 12 bases lay in between. Looked up from germline, CDR1 is MNHEY and CDR2 is SVGAGI. The CDR3 loop reads CASSSLGAYGYTF. The CDR3 DNA reads TGTGCCAGCAGCTCATTGGGGGCCTATGGCTACACCTTC.

The chain employs TRBV30 and TRBJ1-2; perhaps TRBD1 as D (5 bases). Germline V lookup: CDR1 GTSNPN, CDR2 SVGIG (reference sequence). CDR3 length equals 13 residues. Trimming removed 4 bases from V and 0 bases from J, with 9 bases in between. The CDR3 region is CAWNRLANYGYTF. CDR3 nucleotides: TGTGCCTGGAACAGGCTCGCTAACTATGGCTACACCTTC.

V and J are TRBV11-2 and TRBJ1-2; 7 bases are a match to TRBD1. Germline CDR1 SGHAT, CDR2 FQNNGV. Trimming took 6 bases from V and 6 from J; bases not matched to a gene: 4. The CDR3 runs 12 residues. The CDR3 loop is CASSLQGNGYTF. The CDR3 DNA reads TGTGCCAGCAGTTTACAGGGGAATGGCTACACCTTC.

The J gene is TRBJ2-1, the V gene TRBV4-1; D is possibly TRBD1 (6 bases). Per the germline V gene, CDR1 is MGHRA and CDR2 is YSYEKL. V lost 3 bases and J lost 10, with 13 bases in between. CDR3 size: 13 residues. The CDR3 DNA follows: TGCGCCAGCAGCCACCCCGACAGGCCCGAGCAGTTCTTC. Amino acids: CASSHPDRPEQFF.

This rearrangement joins TRBV7-9 to TRBJ1-5; D is unclear. Germline-derived CDR1 and CDR2 are SEHNR and FQNEAQ (reference sequence). This CDR3 contains 14 residues. Deletions cut 6 bases from V and 7 bases from J, with 16 bases between. CDR3 nucleotides: TGTGCCAGCAGTCCCGGGCGACCGGGGCAGCCCCAGCATTTT. Translated: CASSPGRPGQPQHF.

The J gene is TRBJ2-7, the V gene TRBV21-1; the table's D call of TRBD1 was not tested on the DNA. TRBV21-1 is annotated as a pseudogene. The CDR3 is 16 residues long. In DNA, the CDR3 is TGTGCCAGCTCCCGCTCCACCCGGCAGGGCCCCTACGAGCAGTACTTC. Translated, it gives CASSRSTRQGPYEQYF.

The chain has TRBV29-1 and TRBJ1-2; 10 bases fit TRBD1. Germline V gives CDR1 SQVTM, CDR2 ANQGSEA. J was trimmed by 8 bases and V by 5 bases; bases with no gene match: 11. This CDR3 region has 14 residues. CDR3 amino acids: CSVSDRGLTEGYTF. In nucleotides, the CDR3 is TGCAGCGTTTCTGACAGGGGGCTAACGGAAGGCTACACCTTC. The full variable domain, its missing parts supplied by reference TRBV29-1 and TRBJ1-2, is SAVISQKPSRDICQRGTSLTIQCQVDSQVTMMFWYRQQPGQSLTLIATANQGSEATYESGFVIDKFPISRPNLTFSTLTVSNMSPEDSSIYLCSVSDRGLTEGYTFGSGTRLTVV.

The CDR3 loop is CASSGLEVQEQYF. The CDR3 region has the DNA TGTGCCAGTTCGGGACTAGAAGTGCAAGAGCAGTACTTC. The chain uses TRBV2 and TRBJ2-7; 8 bases match TRBD2. Germline lookup yields CDR1 SNHLY and CDR2 FYNNEI. With V trimmed by 9 bases and J by 7 bases, 11 bases remained unmatched. The CDR3 sequence is 13 residues long.

The chain is built from TRBV7-9 and TRBJ2-2; D is possibly TRBD1 (7 bases). CDR3 length: 18 amino acids. V lost 2 bases, J lost 6 bases, and 22 bases lay in between. The germline V gene encodes CDR1 SEHNR and CDR2 FQNEAQ (reference sequence). The CDR3 protein is CASSLLGGQIRFPGELFF. CDR3 bases: TGTGCCAGCAGCTTATTGGGGGGACAGATAAGATTCCCCGGGGAGCTGTTTTTT. Based on the CDR3 plus reference TRBV7-9 and TRBJ2-2, the full variable domain is DTGVSQNPRHKITKRGQNVTFRCDPISEHNRLYWYRQTLGQGPEFLTYFQNEAQLEKSRLLSDRFSAERPKGSFSTLEIQRTEQGDSAMYLCASSLLGGQIRFPGELFFGEGSRLTVL.

This clone showed up just once. The chain employs TRBV6-1 and TRBJ2-7, with 7 bases that match TRBD1. Germline values: CDR1 MNHNS, CDR2 SASEGT. The trim removed 1 base at V and 4 bases at J, leaving 10 bases unmatched. The CDR3 contains 16 residues. CDR3 region: CASSEVFPGTAYEQYF. The CDR3 DNA follows: TGTGCCAGCAGTGAAGTCTTCCCCGGGACAGCTTACGAGCAGTACTTC.

The chain combines TRBV7-2 with TRBJ2-7, with TRBD2 identical over 10 bases. Losses at the gene ends were 1 base for V and 5 bases for J; bases not matched to a gene: 2. The CDR3 has 14 amino acids. Germline V CDR1 and CDR2: SGHTA, FQGNSA. For the CDR3, the DNA is TGTGCCAGCAGCTTAGTTAGCGGGGGGAACGAGCAGTACTTC. It translates to CASSLVSGGNEQYF.

CDR3 in DNA: TGCAGCGTTGAGTACATCTATGGCTACACCTTC. Its protein is CSVEYIYGYTF. The chain couples TRBV29-1 to TRBJ1-2, with D hard to call. Trimming left V 3 bases short and J 4 bases short, with 6 bases between. CDR1 and CDR2 from the germline V gene are SQVTM and ANQGSEA. The CDR3 extends over 11 amino acids.

This clone was counted once. This sequence joins TRBV7-2 and TRBJ2-5, with TRBD1 matching 11 bases. V lost 3 bases, J lost 8 bases, and 5 bases stayed unmatched. Germline V lookup: CDR1 SGHTA, CDR2 FQGNSA. The CDR3 is 14 residues long. The CDR3 DNA follows: TGTGCCAGCAGCTTGGGGACAGGGGGTGGAACCCAGTACTTC. Its protein product is CASSLGTGGGTQYF.

In its sample, this clone was seen a few times. The rearrangement links TRBV7-8 to TRBJ1-1; TRBD1 aligns across 9 bases. Germline V gene sequence: CDR1 SGHVS, CDR2 FQNEAQ. The CDR3 has 18 amino acids. Unmatched junction bases numbered 16, after V lost 5 bases and J lost 3 bases. This CDR3 reads CASSPREGTGNRYTEAFF. The DNA of the CDR3 is TGTGCCAGCAGCCCCCGGGAAGGGACAGGGAATAGGTACACTGAAGCTTTCTTT.

The V and J genes are TRBV2 and TRBJ1-4, with 7 bases fitting TRBD1. The ends lost 5 bases at V and 4 bases at J; junction bases unmatched: 4. In germline, CDR1 is SNHLY, CDR2 FYNNEI. The CDR3 totals 14 residues. The CDR3 loop reads CASSRTGFNEKLFF. The CDR3 bases are TGTGCCAGCAGTAGGACAGGCTTTAATGAAAAACTGTTTTTT.

This clone came up once. V gene TRBV7-2 combines with J gene TRBJ1-2, with a possible D match to TRBD1 (5 bases). Trimming removed 1 base from V and 6 bases from J, with 12 bases in between. Germline V gives CDR1 SGHTA, CDR2 FQGNSA. The CDR3 consists of 14 residues. CDR3 protein: CASSLGRVEDGYTF. The CDR3 DNA sequence: TGTGCCAGCAGCTTAGGCAGGGTTGAAGATGGCTACACCTTC.

V and J are TRBV5-6 and TRBJ2-7; 8 bases are a match to TRBD2. The CDR3 runs 14 residues. The V segment lost 0 bases and the J segment 5 bases; nucleotides outside the gene matches: 4. Germline loops: CDR1 SGHDT, CDR2 YYEEEE. CDR3 amino acids: CASSLEAGAHEQYF. In nucleotides, the CDR3 is TGTGCCAGCAGCTTGGAAGCGGGAGCCCACGAGCAGTACTTC.